Included here is one TCR beta chain sequence, with context. This specimen comes from a study of blood T cell repertoires in COVID-19. Overall study: Samples taken during acute and convalescent COVID-19 were collected in the United States, Italy and Spain. PBMCs, B-cell-depleted T cells, or T cells were the source of the cDNA or gDNA that made up the material.

Trimming removed 4 bases at V and 6 bases at J, with 8 bases between. The CDR3 loop spans 12 amino acids. Germline V gene sequence: CDR1 MNHEY, CDR2 SVGAGI. Authors' data handling: Scientists estimated how many nucleated cells there were by amplifying reference gene primers. Some clones are missing from TCRdb's copy, which holds only in-frame ones; the method was immunoSEQ multiplex PCR. V and J calls and clone size are copied from that table; D and trimming were computed from the DNA. The sample lists about 98,000 clones, around nine tenths occurring once. The chain couples TRBV6-5 to TRBJ2-3; D is undetermined. This clonotype originated in a man in his fifties or sixties with acute or convalescent COVID-19. Sequenced: peripheral blood. DNA of the CDR3: TGTGCCAGCAGTTTGATGGGCGATACGCAGTATTTT. Its protein product is CASSLMGDTQYF.